These 11 T cell receptor beta chains were sequenced from one sample in a study of T cell repertoires in cytomegalovirus infection. Antigen specificity for these receptors is unknown. TCRdb redid the calling of the reads with MiXCR, one entry per CDR3 protein. The table shows hundreds of thousands of distinct CDR3 sequences, with about a third occurring only once. Sequencing was performed on cultured CD8+ T cells from PBMCs, taken from culture after CMV antigen stimulation. The origin of the receptors is a human donor in good health (CMV status not recorded). Some clones in this sample may be carry-over from other donors' samples.

This clonotype was observed a handful of times. The junction departs from the called germline gene at one end, perhaps through a read error. The CDR3 sequence: CASSPLSSDTGGAIF. The CDR3 region has the DNA TGTGCCAGCAGTCCCCTATCATCCGATACCGGGGGGGCGATCTTC. V and J are TRBV27 and TRBJ2-1; TRBD2 matches 8 bases. The CDR3 consists of 15 residues. Per germline, CDR1 MNHEY and CDR2 SMNVEV (reference sequence).

The chain employs TRBV2 and TRBJ2-7; D possibly corresponds to TRBD1 (6 bases). This CDR3 region has 16 residues. Germline lookup yields CDR1 SNHLY and CDR2 FYNNEI. The ends were cut back, 8 bases at V and 1 base at J, with 21 bases in the middle. The CDR3 DNA reads TGTGCCAGCGAAGGGACAAAGGTAGAGGGGTCCTACGAGCAGTACGTC. Translated, it gives CASEGTKVEGSYEQYV.

A few counts support this clonotype. V is TRBV12-5 and J is TRBJ2-5, with TRBD1 matching over 10 bases. Unmatched junction bases numbered 6, after V lost 6 bases and J lost 5 bases. CDR3 length: 14 amino acids. CDR1 and CDR2 from the germline V gene are LGHNT and FRNRAP. In DNA, the CDR3 is TGTGCTAGTGGCCGCGGGACAGGGGTCGAGACCCAGTACTTC. Amino acids: CASGRGTGVETQYF.

The J gene is TRBJ1-2, the V gene TRBV4-3, with TRBD1 as a possible D gene (6 bases). Trimming shortened V by 0 bases and J by 4 bases, and 12 bases separated the two germline ends. Germline values: CDR1 LGHNA, CDR2 YSLEER. The CDR3 sequence is 15 residues long. CDR3 region: CASSQDRGGSYGYTF. As DNA, the CDR3 is TGCGCCAGCAGCCAAGATCGGGGGGGCAGCTATGGCTACACCTTC.

This clonotype was observed at least ten times. V usage is TRBV7-9 and J usage is TRBJ2-1, with D unresolved. In germline, CDR1 is SEHNR, CDR2 FQNEAQ (reference sequence). V lost 1 base, J lost 5 bases, and 12 bases lay in between. This CDR3 is 15 amino acids long. Here the CDR3 reads CASSLEGGPDNEQFF. In DNA, the CDR3 is TGTGCCAGCAGCTTAGAAGGTGGTCCAGACAATGAGCAGTTCTTC.

In its sample, this clonotype was seen a few times. The chain has TRBV4-1 and TRBJ1-2; 12 nucleotides line up with TRBD1. J lost 5 bases, V lost 5 bases, and 12 bases had no gene match. This CDR3 comprises 17 residues. The V gene's germline CDR1 is MGHRA and CDR2 YSYEKL. The CDR3 nucleotides are TGCGCCAGCAGCTCCCGGGACAGGGGGCTGAGTATGTATGGCTACACCTTC. Amino acids: CASSSRDRGLSMYGYTF.

This clonotype turned up a few times. The rearrangement links TRBV6-2 or TRBV6-3 to TRBJ2-7, with unresolved D. Germline V CDR1 and CDR2: MNHEY, SVGEGT. This CDR3 has 16 amino acids. V was clipped by 0 bases and J by 6 bases, with 18 bases between them. The CDR3 protein is CASSYSIGSSDREQYV. DNA for the CDR3: TGTGCCAGCAGTTACTCGATCGGCTCTTCTGATCGCGAGCAGTACGTC.

This clonotype has more than one count but fewer than ten. The chain carries TRBV12-3 or TRBV12-4 and TRBJ2-1, with 8 positions matching TRBD2. The J segment lost 6 bases and the V segment lost 5 bases, leaving 3 bases of the junction unmatched. The CDR3 is 13 amino acids. The CDR3 loop is CASSLLAVNEQFF. The CDR3 coding sequence is TGTGCCAGCAGTCTACTAGCGGTCAATGAGCAGTTCTTC.

The rearrangement uses TRBV6-1 and TRBJ2-3; 7 bases agree with TRBD1. Trimming cost V 6 bases and J 0 bases; bases outside gene matches: 9. Per germline, CDR1 MNHNS and CDR2 SASEGT. This CDR3 is built from 16 residues. CDR3 region: CASRDQTGSSTDTQYF. The DNA of the CDR3 is TGTGCCAGCAGAGACCAGACAGGGTCGAGCACAGATACGCAGTATTTT.

The V gene is TRBV25-1, the J gene TRBJ1-1, with a weak D call TRBD1 (5 bases). The CDR3 spans 13 residues. Germline CDR1 is MGHDK and CDR2 is SYGVNS. Trimming pared 6 bases from V and 4 bases from J, leaving 12 bases between. CDR3 in amino acids: CASRGGGTTEAFF. The DNA for the CDR3 is TGTGCCAGCAGAGGTGGAGGGACCACTGAAGCTTTCTTT.

There are a few counts of this clonotype. This chain links TRBV6-2 or TRBV6-3 with TRBJ2-6; D gene unclear. The CDR3 has 15 residues. The ends were cut back, 2 bases at V and 1 base at J, with 6 bases in the middle. CDR1 and CDR2 (germline): MNHEY, SVGEGT. CDR3 amino acids: CASSYEASGANVLTF. The CDR3 DNA reads as TGTGCCAGCAGTTACGAGGCGTCTGGGGCCAACGTCCTGACTTTC.